This note documents a single TCR beta chain sequence. Its antigen is not identified. The record originates from a study of T cells in localized non-small cell lung cancer. Assay used: immunoSEQ multiplex PCR; TCRdb lists only in-frame clones, some missing. In the table there are just over 70,000 clones, about 86% of which are singletons. The CDR3 contains 13 residues. Germline assignment: CDR1 LNHDA and CDR2 SQIVND (reference sequence). The V segment lost 10 bases and the J segment 5 bases; nucleotides outside the gene matches: 8. Study results and caveats: A denser population of T cells in blood accompanied longer overall survival.

The chain recombines TRBV19 with TRBJ1-1; 9 positions agree with TRBD1. The TCR originated in a male donor at least 60 years old with stage III squamous cell lung carcinoma. This specimen was peripheral blood, taken before any cancer treatment. CDR3 protein: CATDDRGETEAFF. In DNA, the CDR3 is TGTGCCACCGACGACAGGGGGGAGACTGAAGCTTTCTTT.